One and the same sample provided the 19 T cell receptor beta chains below, sequenced in a study of blood T cell repertoires in COVID-19. The method was immunoSEQ multiplex PCR; TCRdb's version includes in-frame clones alone and lacks a portion of them. Altogether about 200,000 clones are present, around 83% being singletons, with the ten largest covering around 9.6%. The sequencing sample was made of peripheral blood. The receptors were sampled from a woman in her forties or fifties with COVID-19, enrolled during active disease.

The gene calls are TRBV5-1 and TRBJ1-3; the match to TRBD1 covers 7 bases. The CDR3 is 16 amino acids. The V gene end was trimmed by 3 bases and the J gene end by 0 bases; junction bases not matched to a gene: 6. Germline loops: CDR1 SGHRS, CDR2 YFSETQ. The chain's CDR3 is CASSSGQTNSGNTIYF. Here the CDR3 DNA reads TGCGCCAGCAGCTCGGGACAGACAAACTCTGGAAACACCATATATTTT. Full variable domain (outside the CDR3, taken from reference TRBV5-1 and TRBJ1-3): KAGVTQTPRYLIKTRGQQVTLSCSPISGHRSVSWYQQTPGQGLQFLFEYFSETQRNKGNFPGRFSGRQFSNSRSEMNVSTLELGDSALYLCASSSGQTNSGNTIYFGEGSWLTVV.

This clone was seen a few times. The genes are TRBV3-1 (or the pseudogene TRBV3-2) and TRBJ2-1; D is unclear. CDR1 is LGHDT and CDR2 is YNNKEL in the germline V gene (reference sequence). Trimming left V 4 bases short and J 7 bases short, with 17 bases between. This CDR3 has 15 residues. The DNA for the CDR3 is TGTGCCAGCAGCCTGAGTTCGCTGGGCGAGAATGAGCAGTTCTTC. As protein: CASSLSSLGENEQFF.

The rearrangement joins TRBV5-4 to TRBJ1-1; perhaps TRBD1 as D (6 bases). The CDR3 has 15 residues. The germline V and J ends were trimmed by 0 bases and 7 bases, with 16 bases remaining between them. Looked up from germline, CDR1 is SGHNT and CDR2 is YYREEE (reference sequence). This CDR3 is CASSLGGRGWNEAFF. Written as DNA, the CDR3 is TGTGCCAGCAGCTTGGGAGGGAGGGGGTGGAATGAAGCTTTCTTT.

This clone was counted many times. The chain combines TRBV12-5 with TRBJ1-5, with no clear D. The CDR3 sequence is 15 residues long. Germline loops: CDR1 LGHNT, CDR2 FRNRAP. Trimming removed 2 bases at V and 3 bases at J, with 11 bases between. CDR3 sequence (DNA): TGTGCTAGTGGTTTGTGGCAGGCCTACAATCAGCCCCAGCATTTT. This gives the protein CASGLWQAYNQPQHF.

Regarding this clone: At the DNA level, this CDR3 is encoded by other sequences in the same sample as well. The chain joins TRBV19 to TRBJ2-3; D is uncertain. The CDR3 runs 14 residues. The germline gives CDR1 LNHDA, CDR2 SQIVND (reference sequence). Deletions cut 3 bases from V and 1 base from J, with 8 bases between. CDR3 amino acids: CASSIGGGTDTQYF. CDR3 in DNA: TGTGCCAGTAGTATTGGCGGAGGCACAGATACGCAGTATTTT.

The CDR3 DNA reads TGTGCCAGCAGCTTGGTCAGCACTGAAGCTTTCTTT. Encoded protein: CASSLVSTEAFF. V usage is TRBV5-6 and J usage is TRBJ1-1, with D hard to call. Germline CDR1 and CDR2: SGHDT and YYEEEE. The CDR3 has 12 residues. V was pared by 0 bases and J by 4 bases, with 4 bases between.

The chain recombines TRBV7-2 with TRBJ2-1, with D possibly being TRBD1 (5 bases). This CDR3 region has 16 residues. Germline CDR1 SGHTA, CDR2 FQGNSA. The ends were cut back, 2 bases at V and 1 base at J, with 12 bases in the middle. The CDR3 here is CASSLSSQGSYNEQFF. In DNA form, the CDR3 reads TGTGCCAGCAGCTTAAGTTCCCAGGGTTCCTACAATGAGCAGTTCTTC.

V is TRBV6-2 or TRBV6-3 and J is TRBJ2-5, with D hard to call. This CDR3 comprises 15 residues. The ends were cut back, 4 bases at V and 5 bases at J, with 17 bases in the middle. Germline CDR1 MNHEY, CDR2 SVGEGT. The CDR3 here is CASSSPTTRAETQYF. CDR3 in DNA: TGTGCCAGCAGTTCCCCAACGACACGCGCCGAGACCCAGTACTTC.

This rearrangement joins TRBV30 to TRBJ1-1; TRBD1 matches at 7 bases. There are 16 residues in the CDR3. Germline V lookup: CDR1 GTSNPN, CDR2 SVGIG (reference sequence). Germline trimming cut 0 bases from V and 5 bases from J; bases unmatched to any gene: 12. The DNA of the CDR3 is TGTGCCTGGAGTGTATTTGGGGACAGAGCTGGGACTGAAGCTTTCTTT. Protein sequence: CAWSVFGDRAGTEAFF.

The rearrangement links TRBV6-4 to TRBJ2-6; D is unresolved. Germline CDR1 reads MRHNA; CDR2 reads SNTAGT. The CDR3 spans 16 residues. The V and J ends lost 4 bases and 0 bases respectively, with 10 bases between them. The DNA of the CDR3 is TGTGCCAGCAGTGTTAATCCCCTCTCTGGGGCCAACGTCCTGACTTTC. This codes for CASSVNPLSGANVLTF.

The V and J genes are TRBV28 and TRBJ1-5, with D perhaps matching TRBD1 (6 bases). This CDR3 spans 14 amino acids. Germline V gene data show CDR1 as MDHEN and CDR2 as SYDVKM. V was shortened by 6 bases and J by 4 bases, with 13 bases between the two germline ends. The CDR3 loop reads CASSRGGVNQPQHF. CDR3 bases: TGTGCCAGCAGCCGAGGGGGGGTGAATCAGCCCCAGCATTTT. The entire variable domain, with the rest obtained from reference TRBV28 and TRBJ1-5, is as follows: DVKVTQSSRYLVKRTGEKVFLECVQDMDHENMFWYRQDPGLGLRLIYFSYDVKMKEKGDIPEGYSVSREKKERFSLILESASTNQTSMYLCASSRGGVNQPQHFGDGTRLSIL.

This clone was seen a few times. The V gene is TRBV4-1, the J gene TRBJ2-2, with D unresolved. Trimming removed 8 bases from V and 6 bases from J, with 10 bases in between. CDR3 size: 12 residues. Germline CDR1 MGHRA, CDR2 YSYEKL. CDR3 bases: TGCGCCAGCCGAGGCCCCCCCGGGGAGCTGTTTTTT. Its protein is CASRGPPGELFF.

The chain carries TRBV18 and TRBJ2-2, with 10 nucleotides matching TRBD1. Germline V gene lookup returns CDR1 KGHSH and CDR2 LQKENI. V lost 7 bases to trimming and J lost 3 bases; unmatched junction nucleotides: 5. CDR3 size: 15 residues. CDR3 loop: CASLPGTGDTGELFF. The CDR3 region has the DNA TGTGCCAGCTTACCCGGGACAGGGGACACCGGGGAGCTGTTTTTT. Full variable domain (remainder filled in from reference TRBV18 and TRBJ2-2): NAGVMQNPRHLVRRRGQEARLRCSPMKGHSHVYWYRQLPEEGLKFMVYLQKENIIDESGMPKERFSAEFPKEGPSILRIQQVVRGDSAAYFCASLPGTGDTGELFFGEGSRLTVL.

A note on this clone: The same CDR3 is also encoded by other DNA sequences in this sample. The chain employs TRBV10-3 and TRBJ1-6, with TRBD1 matching over 9 bases. The V and J ends lost 2 bases and 10 bases, in that order; junction bases with no gene match: 3. Per germline, CDR1 ENHRY and CDR2 SYGVKD. The CDR3 covers 14 residues. CDR3: CAISEGTGRSPLHF. CDR3 sequence (DNA): TGTGCCATCAGTGAGGGGACAGGGAGATCACCCCTCCACTTT.

This rearrangement joins TRBV2 to TRBJ2-2, with D hard to call. CDR3 length equals 12 residues. Trimming took 3 bases from V and 6 from J, leaving 5 bases between them. Germline V gene sequence: CDR1 SNHLY, CDR2 FYNNEI. The CDR3 DNA reads TGTGCCAGCAGTGAGGAGTCCGGGGAGCTGTTTTTT. It specifies CASSEESGELFF.

This clone was counted only a few times. This chain joins TRBV18 and TRBJ2-7; D gene uncertain. The germline V gene encodes CDR1 KGHSH and CDR2 LQKENI. This CDR3 is 10 amino acids long. Between the trimmed V and J ends, which lost 8 bases and 3 bases, there was a span of 5 bases. The chain's CDR3 is CASPYYEQYV. DNA for the CDR3: TGTGCCAGCCCCTACTACGAGCAGTACGTC.

This clone turned up a few times. The chain has TRBV19 and TRBJ1-5, with 11 bases lining up with TRBD1. Trimming cost V 4 bases and J 6 bases; bases outside gene matches: 5. Germline V gives CDR1 LNHDA, CDR2 SQIVND (reference sequence). The CDR3 extends over 15 amino acids. CDR3 protein: CASSTGTGGAQPQHF. The CDR3 region has the DNA TGTGCCAGTAGTACCGGGACAGGGGGTGCTCAGCCCCAGCATTTT.

The chain recombines TRBV6-2 or TRBV6-3 with TRBJ1-5; 12 bases map to TRBD1. CDR1 MNHEY and CDR2 SVGEGT come from the germline V gene. This CDR3 comprises 18 residues. V lost 3 bases and J lost 1; bases outside the gene matches: 7. The CDR3 loop is CASSYGTGGRRSNQPQHF. CDR3 coding DNA: TGTGCCAGCAGTTATGGGACAGGGGGCCGAAGGAGCAATCAGCCCCAGCATTTT.

V and J are TRBV24-1 and TRBJ2-2; TRBD2 agrees at 12 bases. Per germline, CDR1 KGHDR and CDR2 SFDVKD. The CDR3 is 16 residues long. J was trimmed by 5 bases and V by 6 bases; bases with no gene match: 6. The CDR3 DNA sequence: TGTGCCACCAGTAATCTAGGACTAGCGGGGACCGGGGAGCTGTTTTTT. Translated, it gives CATSNLGLAGTGELFF.